Sequencing of this TCR beta chain was carried out in a study of sequential checkpoint blockade in melanoma. Whole-study context: Arm A got nivolumab then ipilimumab; arm B the reverse, 1:1.

Sequenced by immunoSEQ multiplex PCR; TCRdb stores in-frame clones only, minus some. The profile shows fewer than 11,000 clones, around 73% of them singletons. The treatment was: randomized to nivolumab then ipilimumab (arm A) or the reverse (arm B). PBMC sorting kept live CD3+CD8+ cells without CD19 or CD56. The TCR comes from a human donor with melanoma. The sequences come from CD8+ T cells sorted from blood (inferred from file names), collected from a patient given nivolumab and ipilimumab in sequence.

The CDR3 bases are TGTGCCAGCAGTCAAAACCGGGACAGAGCCGACGAGCAGTACTTC. Protein sequence: CASSQNRDRADEQYF. The rearrangement joins TRBV14 to TRBJ2-5; 7 bases are shared with TRBD1. The J call may be faulty, since TRBJ2-7 better matches the DNA end. This CDR3 spans 15 amino acids. Per the germline V gene, CDR1 is SGHDN and CDR2 is FVKESK.